One and the same sample provided the 19 T cell receptor beta chains below, sequenced in a study of cytomegalovirus exposure and HLA in healthy donors. In the PCR, 60 Vbeta and 13 Jbeta primers were used. Generated by immunoSEQ multiplex PCR, the TCRdb table keeps only in-frame clones and is missing some. This table has around 170,000 clones, roughly 80% appearing once. The specimen was PBMCs. The origin of the receptors is a man aged 40-49 years in good health and CMV-seropositive.

This chain joins TRBV29-1 and TRBJ2-5; possibly TRBD1 for D (5 bases). The V gene's germline CDR1 is SQVTM and CDR2 ANQGSEA. V lost 3 bases and J lost 3, with 11 bases in between. This CDR3 has 13 amino acids. CDR3 residues: CSVDTGPKETQYF. The DNA for the CDR3 is TGCAGCGTTGATACAGGACCCAAAGAGACCCAGTACTTC.

The sample holds a few counts of this clone. The rearrangement joins TRBV28 to TRBJ1-2; TRBD1 matches at 9 bases. Trimming took 4 bases from V and 4 from J; bases not matched to a gene: 7. CDR3 size: 15 residues. Germline loops: CDR1 MDHEN, CDR2 SYDVKM. The CDR3 DNA is TGTGCCAGCAGTTCAAACAGGGGGCTGAGCTATGGCTACACCTTC. Encoded protein: CASSSNRGLSYGYTF.

The CDR3 DNA is TGTGCCAGCAGAACGGGACAGATTAGCAATCAGCCCCAGCATTTT. Its protein product is CASRTGQISNQPQHF. This chain links TRBV6-5 with TRBJ1-5; 7 bases map to TRBD1. This CDR3 is 15 amino acids long. Germline lookup yields CDR1 MNHEY and CDR2 SVGAGI. After removal of 6 bases from V and 0 bases from J, the junction contained 5 bases not matched to a gene.

The chain combines TRBV5-8 with TRBJ2-3; TRBD2 might be the D (5 bases). Germline CDR1 and CDR2: SGHTS and YDEGEE. The V end was cut by 1 base, the J end by 3 bases, with 6 bases between. This CDR3 is built from 13 residues. The CDR3 reads CASSLTGTDTQYF. CDR3 in DNA: TGTGCCAGCAGCTTGACGGGGACAGATACGCAGTATTTT.

V is TRBV6-1 and J is TRBJ1-2, with D hard to call. Per the germline V gene, CDR1 is MNHNS and CDR2 is SASEGT. This CDR3 has 14 residues. With 8 bases removed from V and 1 base from J, the gap between germline ends came to 14 bases. This chain's CDR3 is CASQGSAVNYGYTF. CDR3 coding DNA: TGTGCCAGCCAAGGGAGCGCAGTTAACTATGGCTACACCTTC.

This rearrangement joins TRBV5-1 to TRBJ2-3; 11 bases are a match to TRBD1. This CDR3 has 17 residues. Per the germline V gene, CDR1 is SGHRS and CDR2 is YFSETQ. Trimming took 2 bases from V and 2 from J; bases not matched to a gene: 7. CDR3 region: CASSLAGQGAFTDTQYF. DNA of the CDR3: TGCGCCAGCAGCTTAGCCGGACAGGGGGCTTTCACAGATACGCAGTATTTT.

This clone has more than one count but fewer than ten. The germline gene is not matched at one end of the junction; a read error may be the cause. V and J are TRBV7-7 and TRBJ2-3; 7 bases are shared with TRBD1. The CDR3 contains 13 residues. Germline CDR1 is SSHAT and CDR2 is FNYEAQ (reference sequence). CDR3 residues: CASSLNRGNTQYF. DNA of the CDR3: TGTGCTAGCAGTTTAAACAGGGGAAATACGCAGTATTTT.

This chain links TRBV11-1 with TRBJ2-7, with D perhaps TRBD2 (5 bases). The germline V and J ends were trimmed by 1 base and 0 bases, with 7 bases remaining between them. Germline CDR1 is SGHAT and CDR2 is FQDESV (reference sequence). There are 14 residues in the CDR3. The CDR3: CASSLVGSSYEQYF. CDR3 bases: TGTGCCAGCAGCTTAGTGGGGAGCTCCTACGAGCAGTACTTC.

This clone was found once. The CDR3 loop is CSASNNEQFF. The CDR3 DNA reads as TGCAGTGCTAGTAACAATGAGCAGTTCTTC. The chain recombines TRBV20-1 with TRBJ2-1; D remains unclear. This CDR3 comprises 10 residues. Germline CDR1 DFQATT, CDR2 SNEGSKA (reference sequence). The germline V and J ends were trimmed by 3 bases and 5 bases, with 2 bases remaining between them.

The chain carries TRBV7-6 and TRBJ2-3; perhaps TRBD2 as D (5 bases). With 1 base removed from V and 7 bases from J, the gap between germline ends came to 12 bases. CDR1 is SGHVS and CDR2 is FNYEAQ in the germline V gene. CDR3 size: 14 residues. CDR3 sequence reads: CASSLGPIGNTQYF. CDR3 DNA sequence: TGTGCCAGCAGCTTAGGACCCATCGGGAATACGCAGTATTTT.

The V and J genes are TRBV30 and TRBJ1-4; the match to TRBD1 covers 8 bases. Germline V lookup: CDR1 GTSNPN, CDR2 SVGIG (reference sequence). CDR3 length equals 15 residues. The junction had 4 bases not matched to a gene; V was cut back by 0 bases and J by 4 bases. CDR3 region: CAWSVDRAYNEKLFF. The CDR3 region has the DNA TGTGCCTGGAGTGTGGACAGGGCCTATAATGAAAAACTGTTTTTT.

The chain has TRBV30 and TRBJ1-4; 7 bases are shared with TRBD1. Germline CDR1 is GTSNPN and CDR2 is SVGIG (reference sequence). V lost 2 bases to trimming and J lost 6 bases; unmatched junction nucleotides: 9. This CDR3 contains 15 residues. The CDR3 protein is CAWSRQGPQHEKLFF. The CDR3 bases are TGTGCCTGGAGTCGACAGGGACCGCAACATGAAAAACTGTTTTTT.

The chain uses TRBV5-1 and TRBJ1-6, with 12 nucleotides matching TRBD1. CDR3 length equals 15 residues. Germline assignment: CDR1 SGHRS and CDR2 YFSETQ. V gave up 4 bases and J gave up 7 bases; unmatched junction bases: 3. CDR3 loop: CASSTGTGGNSPLHF. The CDR3 DNA is TGCGCCAGCAGCACTGGGACAGGGGGCAATTCACCCCTCCACTTT.

Only a few counts were recorded for this clone. The rearrangement uses TRBV4-2 and TRBJ2-3; 10 nucleotides line up with TRBD1. CDR3 length equals 17 residues. Per germline, CDR1 LGHNA and CDR2 YNFKEQ. The junction had 12 bases not matched to a gene; V was cut back by 3 bases and J by 6 bases. CDR3 sequence (DNA): TGTGCCAGCAGCCACTACAGGGCGGGACAGGGGATGGATACGCAGTATTTT. Translation gives CASSHYRAGQGMDTQYF.

The chain is built from TRBV9 and TRBJ2-1; 11 nucleotides match TRBD1. V was clipped by 0 bases and J by 4 bases; unmatched bases: 3. CDR1 and CDR2 from the germline V gene are SGDLS and YYNGEE. The CDR3 spans 16 residues. The CDR3 DNA is TGTGCCAGCAGCGTAGAAGGGACAGGGGGTTACAATGAGCAGTTCTTC. Its protein is CASSVEGTGGYNEQFF.

The chain employs TRBV19 and TRBJ1-6, with 7 bases lining up with TRBD1. From germline, CDR1 is LNHDA and CDR2 SQIVND (reference sequence). J gave up 6 bases and V 8 bases, and 4 bases lay outside the gene matches. This CDR3 is 13 amino acids long. The CDR3 DNA is TGTGCCAGTTCAGACAGGGTTAATTCACCCCTCCACTTT. It translates to CASSDRVNSPLHF.

This chain uses TRBV29-1 with TRBJ2-7; D perhaps matches TRBD1 (5 bases). This CDR3 is built from 14 residues. V lost 1 base, J lost 1 base, and 11 bases lay in between. Germline V lookup: CDR1 SQVTM, CDR2 ANQGSEA. The CDR3 loop reads CSVEGGAGSYEQYF. The CDR3 DNA sequence: TGCAGCGTTGAAGGGGGCGCCGGTTCCTACGAGCAGTACTTC.

This clone has a single count. V and J are TRBV28 and TRBJ1-1, with D maybe TRBD1 (5 bases). CDR1 MDHEN and CDR2 SYDVKM come from the germline V gene. The CDR3 loop spans 12 amino acids. The V end was cut by 1 base, the J end by 8 bases, with 8 bases between. The CDR3 loop reads CASSLSRGEAFF. In nucleotides, the CDR3 is TGTGCCAGCAGTTTATCGCGGGGGGAAGCTTTCTTT. The complete variable domain, with remaining parts taken from reference TRBV28 and TRBJ1-1, reads DVKVTQSSRYLVKRTGEKVFLECVQDMDHENMFWYRQDPGLGLRLIYFSYDVKMKEKGDIPEGYSVSREKKERFSLILESASTNQTSMYLCASSLSRGEAFFGQGTRLTVV.

This clone was seen a single time. The rearrangement uses TRBV7-2 and TRBJ1-2; D not resolved. CDR3 length: 13 residues. Germline CDR1 and CDR2: SGHTA and FQGNSA. The V end lost 0 bases, the J end lost 4 bases, and 6 bases lay between the germline ends. This chain's CDR3 is CASSLAQSYGYTF. The CDR3 DNA reads as TGTGCCAGCAGCTTAGCACAGTCCTATGGCTACACCTTC.